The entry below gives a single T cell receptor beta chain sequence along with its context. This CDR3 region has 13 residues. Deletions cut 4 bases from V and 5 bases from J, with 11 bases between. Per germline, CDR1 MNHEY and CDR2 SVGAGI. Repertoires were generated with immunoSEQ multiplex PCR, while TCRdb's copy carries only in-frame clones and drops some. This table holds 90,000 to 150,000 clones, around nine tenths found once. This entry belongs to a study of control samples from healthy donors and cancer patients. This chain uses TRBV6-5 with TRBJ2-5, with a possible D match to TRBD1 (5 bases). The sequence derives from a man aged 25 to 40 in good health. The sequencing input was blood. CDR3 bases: TGTGCCAGCAGTTTTCAGGGATTGGAGACCCAGTACTTC. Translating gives CASSFQGLETQYF.